Shown below are 28 T cell receptor beta chains from a single sample sequenced in a study of cytomegalovirus exposure and HLA in healthy donors. 13 Jbeta primers and 60 Vbeta primers were used for the PCR. Profiled with immunoSEQ multiplex PCR; TCRdb holds only in-frame clones, not every one. The repertoire holds approximately 190,000 clones, with around 75% as singletons. Input material: PBMCs. These receptors came from a man aged 35 to 55 in good health and CMV-seropositive.

V gene TRBV5-5 combines with J gene TRBJ2-7; a possible D gene is TRBD2 (6 bases). Trimming shortened V by 3 bases and J by 2 bases, and 12 bases separated the two germline ends. There are 14 residues in the CDR3. Germline CDR1 and CDR2: SGHKS and YYEKEE (reference sequence). The CDR3 region is CASSSPGETYEQYF. CDR3 bases: TGTGCCAGCAGCTCCCCGGGAGAAACCTACGAGCAGTACTTC. Filled out from reference TRBV5-5 and TRBJ2-7, the complete variable domain reads DAGVTQSPTHLIKTRGQQVTLRCSPISGHKSVSWYQQVLGQGPQFIFQYYEKEERGRGNFPDRFSARQFPNYSSELNVNALLLGDSALYLCASSSPGETYEQYFGPGTRLTVT.

The chain has TRBV7-9 and TRBJ1-1, with D possibly matching TRBD1 (6 bases). This CDR3 is built from 15 residues. The germline gives CDR1 SEHNR, CDR2 FQNEAQ (reference sequence). V was pared by 4 bases and J by 4 bases, with 16 bases between. In nucleotides, the CDR3 is TGTGCCAGCAGCTCAAACCAACAGGGATCCACTGAAGCTTTCTTT. As protein: CASSSNQQGSTEAFF.

This clone showed up just a few times. The chain recombines TRBV5-1 with TRBJ1-1, with TRBD1 identical over 12 bases. Trimming removed 5 bases from V and 11 bases from J; junction bases left unmatched: 7. Germline CDR1 SGHRS, CDR2 YFSETQ. This CDR3 contains 13 residues. Here the CDR3 reads CASRSGQGAEAFF. CDR3 nucleotide sequence: TGCGCCAGCAGGTCGGGACAGGGGGCCGAGGCTTTCTTT. Supplemented by reference TRBV5-1 and TRBJ1-1, the full variable domain reads KAGVTQTPRYLIKTRGQQVTLSCSPISGHRSVSWYQQTPGQGLQFLFEYFSETQRNKGNFPGRFSGRQFSNSRSEMNVSTLELGDSALYLCASRSGQGAEAFFGQGTRLTVV.

This clone has just a few counts. V gene TRBV6-6 combines with J gene TRBJ2-7; D remains unclear. CDR1 MNHNY and CDR2 SVGAGI come from the germline V gene (reference sequence). This CDR3 spans 12 amino acids. Deletions cut 7 bases from V and 5 bases from J, with 12 bases between. For the CDR3, the DNA is TGTGCCAGCATGCCCGGCCGGGACGAGCAGTACTTC. Amino acids: CASMPGRDEQYF.

This chain links TRBV28 with TRBJ2-5; D possibly corresponds to TRBD2 (6 bases). Germline V gene sequence: CDR1 MDHEN, CDR2 SYDVKM. The CDR3 loop spans 14 amino acids. V dropped 2 bases and J dropped 2 bases, with 9 bases sitting between them. CDR3 loop: CASSLERGQETQYF. For the CDR3, the DNA is TGTGCCAGCAGTTTAGAACGGGGGCAAGAGACCCAGTACTTC.

This chain uses TRBV9 with TRBJ2-2; D is perhaps TRBD2 (6 bases). Between the trimmed V and J ends, which lost 0 bases and 1 base, there was a span of 10 bases. CDR3 length: 16 amino acids. The germline CDR1 and CDR2 sequences are SGDLS and YYNGEE. The CDR3 loop is CASSVDGGGNTGELFF. CDR3 sequence (DNA): TGTGCCAGCAGCGTAGACGGGGGTGGGAACACCGGGGAGCTGTTTTTT.

This chain uses TRBV5-1 with TRBJ1-2; D gene uncertain. CDR3 size: 15 residues. Per germline, CDR1 SGHRS and CDR2 YFSETQ. The V gene lost 0 bases and the J gene lost 1 base, with 10 bases spanning the gap. CDR3 DNA sequence: TGCGCCAGCAGCTTGGCCCCCGGAGATAACTATGGCTACACCTTC. The encoded protein is CASSLAPGDNYGYTF.

The rearrangement joins TRBV11-2 to TRBJ2-3; perhaps TRBD2 as D (5 bases). The V and J ends lost 4 bases and 8 bases respectively, with 7 bases between them. The germline gives CDR1 SGHAT, CDR2 FQNNGV. The CDR3 is 11 amino acids. The CDR3, as DNA: TGTGCCAGCAGCTCAGGAGGTACGCAGTATTTT. This gives the protein CASSSGGTQYF. Full variable domain (missing parts from reference TRBV11-2 and TRBJ2-3): EAGVAQSPRYKIIEKRQSVAFWCNPISGHATLYWYQQILGQGPKLLIQFQNNGVVDDSQLPKDRFSAERLKGVDSTLKIQPAKLEDSAVYLCASSSGGTQYFGPGTRLTVL.

CDR3 nucleotide sequence: TGTGCCAGCAGCGTAGGAGGGGGCGCGAGGAACACTGAAGCTTTCTTT. Amino acids: CASSVGGGARNTEAFF. The gene calls are TRBV9 and TRBJ1-1, with TRBD1 matching 7 bases. The CDR3 length is 16 residues. The V gene's germline CDR1 is SGDLS and CDR2 YYNGEE. The V segment lost 0 bases and the J segment 1 base; nucleotides outside the gene matches: 6.

This clone was observed a single time. The rearrangement uses TRBV27 and TRBJ1-4; D uncertain. Germline V lookup: CDR1 MNHEY, CDR2 SMNVEV (reference sequence). The CDR3 is 13 residues long. V was cut by 0 bases and J by 7 bases, with 6 bases left in between. This chain's CDR3 is CASSLSPVEKLFF. The CDR3 DNA is TGTGCCAGCAGTTTATCCCCAGTTGAAAAACTGTTTTTT.

This chain connects TRBV18 to TRBJ2-1; 8 positions match TRBD1. J was trimmed by 9 bases and V by 0 bases; bases with no gene match: 10. This CDR3 is 16 amino acids long. Germline CDR1 KGHSH, CDR2 LQKENI. CDR3 sequence (DNA): TGTGCCAGCTCACCACCGTCCGGCAGGGGGCCTGGTGAGCAGTTCTTC. This sequence encodes CASSPPSGRGPGEQFF. Drawing the rest from reference TRBV18 and TRBJ2-1, the complete variable domain is NAGVMQNPRHLVRRRGQEARLRCSPMKGHSHVYWYRQLPEEGLKFMVYLQKENIIDESGMPKERFSAEFPKEGPSILRIQQVVRGDSAAYFCASSPPSGRGPGEQFFGPGTRLTVL.

The chain joins TRBV12-5 to TRBJ2-1; 15 bases map to TRBD2. The J segment lost 5 bases and the V segment lost 0 bases, leaving 11 bases of the junction unmatched. The CDR3 length is 20 residues. The germline gives CDR1 LGHNT, CDR2 FRNRAP. The CDR3 nucleotides are TGTGCTAGTGGTTTGGTACTCGGACTAGCGGGGGGGACCCGGAACAATGAGCAGTTCTTC. Residues: CASGLVLGLAGGTRNNEQFF.

This sequence joins TRBV9 and TRBJ1-3; D gene ambiguous. Germline CDR1 SGDLS, CDR2 YYNGEE. This CDR3 contains 16 residues. Trimming shortened V by 0 bases and J by 2 bases, and 12 bases separated the two germline ends. For the CDR3, the DNA is TGTGCCAGCAGCGTAGAGTGGCGGTTAACTGGAAACACCATATATTTT. The encoded protein is CASSVEWRLTGNTIYF.

The rearrangement uses TRBV5-5 and TRBJ2-7, with TRBD2 matching 7 bases. V lost 0 bases to trimming and J lost 4 bases; unmatched junction nucleotides: 4. CDR3 size: 14 residues. Germline V gene data show CDR1 as SGHKS and CDR2 as YYEKEE (reference sequence). The CDR3 nucleotides read TGTGCCAGCAGCTTGGAACTAGCGATGTACGAGCAGTACTTC. Amino acid sequence: CASSLELAMYEQYF.

The chain joins TRBV5-1 to TRBJ2-7, with D possibly matching TRBD1 (5 bases). The CDR3 is 14 residues long. Germline-derived CDR1 and CDR2 are SGHRS and YFSETQ. Trimming removed 3 bases at V and 5 bases at J, with 15 bases between. This chain's CDR3 is CASSSLIRVDEQYF. The CDR3 DNA is TGCGCCAGCAGCTCGTTAATCAGGGTCGACGAGCAGTACTTC.

The chain has TRBV15 and TRBJ2-5; D gene unclear. Germline V gives CDR1 LNHNV, CDR2 YYDKDF (reference sequence). The CDR3 loop spans 14 amino acids. The V end was cut by 0 bases, the J end by 2 bases, with 7 bases between. This CDR3 reads CATSRDSPQETQYF. DNA of the CDR3: TGTGCCACCAGCAGAGATTCCCCACAAGAGACCCAGTACTTC.

This clone has a handful of counts. The V call is TRBV5-4, the J call TRBJ1-4; tentative D call: TRBD1 (5 bases). In germline, CDR1 is SGHNT, CDR2 YYREEE (reference sequence). Trimming pared 0 bases from V and 7 bases from J, leaving 13 bases between. The CDR3 totals 15 residues. Here the CDR3 reads CASSLGGRRGEKLFF. The CDR3 region has the DNA TGTGCCAGCAGCTTGGGAGGAAGAAGGGGTGAAAAACTGTTTTTT.

V and J are TRBV5-5 and TRBJ1-6; D is perhaps TRBD1 (5 bases). CDR1 is SGHKS, CDR2 YYEKEE, per germline (reference sequence). The CDR3 has 17 residues. Trimming left V 4 bases short and J 8 bases short, with 22 bases between. CDR3 nucleotide sequence: TGTGCCAGCAGCGTTAAGCCGGGGGTGCGATCGGATTCACCCCTCCACTTT. It yields the protein CASSVKPGVRSDSPLHF.

The chain employs TRBV5-1 and TRBJ1-2; TRBD1 might be the D (5 bases). Trimming shortened V by 3 bases and J by 1 base, and 10 bases separated the two germline ends. The CDR3 spans 14 residues. CDR1 is SGHRS and CDR2 is YFSETQ in the germline V gene. This CDR3 is CASSWGEFNYGYTF. The CDR3 DNA follows: TGCGCCAGCAGCTGGGGGGAGTTTAACTATGGCTACACCTTC. Full variable domain (missing parts from reference TRBV5-1 and TRBJ1-2): KAGVTQTPRYLIKTRGQQVTLSCSPISGHRSVSWYQQTPGQGLQFLFEYFSETQRNKGNFPGRFSGRQFSNSRSEMNVSTLELGDSALYLCASSWGEFNYGYTFGSGTRLTVV.

As regards this clone: The identical CDR3 is also encoded by other nucleotide sequences in the sample. The CDR3 protein is CASSVSVQVQETQYF. In nucleotides, the CDR3 is TGTGCCAGCAGCGTATCCGTGCAGGTTCAAGAGACCCAGTACTTC. J is TRBJ2-5 and V is TRBV9, with D hard to call. Germline lookup yields CDR1 SGDLS and CDR2 YYNGEE. The CDR3 contains 15 residues. The germline V and J ends were trimmed by 1 base and 2 bases, with 12 bases remaining between them.

The CDR3 nucleotides are TGTGCCAGCAGCTTAGTGGCGGGACAGGGATCCTACGAGCAGTACTTC. Translation gives CASSLVAGQGSYEQYF. The V call is TRBV7-6, the J call TRBJ2-7, with 9 positions matching TRBD1. Germline CDR1 SGHVS, CDR2 FNYEAQ. The CDR3 contains 16 residues. J was trimmed by 1 base and V by 1 base; bases with no gene match: 5.

The rearrangement joins TRBV13 to TRBJ2-1; TRBD1 agrees at 8 bases. Germline V gene data show CDR1 as PRHDT and CDR2 as FYEKMQ (reference sequence). The CDR3 is 17 amino acids. Unmatched junction bases numbered 11, after V lost 4 bases and J lost 3 bases. The chain's CDR3 is CASSSDTPGGIYNEQFF. For the CDR3, the DNA is TGTGCCAGCAGCTCCGATACTCCAGGGGGCATCTACAATGAGCAGTTCTTC.

The V call is TRBV19, the J call TRBJ1-1; D not resolved. The CDR3 has 15 residues. V was clipped by 4 bases and J by 3 bases, with 15 bases between them. Germline V gene sequence: CDR1 LNHDA, CDR2 SQIVND (reference sequence). CDR3 DNA sequence: TGTGCCAGTAGTAGGGTTCGGGCGCGGGACACTGAAGCTTTCTTT. This encodes CASSRVRARDTEAFF.

V gene TRBV9 combines with J gene TRBJ2-3; 7 nucleotides match TRBD1. This CDR3 is 13 amino acids long. Germline V gives CDR1 SGDLS, CDR2 YYNGEE. V was clipped by 4 bases and J by 9 bases; unmatched bases: 8. The CDR3: CASSPDRETTQYF. DNA of the CDR3: TGTGCCAGCAGCCCCGACAGGGAGACGACGCAGTATTTT.

The chain links TRBV4-3 to TRBJ1-1; no reliable D call. Germline CDR1 is LGHNA and CDR2 is YSLEER. The CDR3 has 13 amino acids. V was pared by 4 bases and J by 4 bases, with 10 bases between. CDR3 in amino acids: CASSPRVTTEAFF. DNA for the CDR3: TGCGCCAGCAGCCCCCGGGTAACCACTGAAGCTTTCTTT.

The V gene is TRBV13, the J gene TRBJ1-1, with no clear D. This CDR3 region has 14 residues. Per the germline V gene, CDR1 is PRHDT and CDR2 is FYEKMQ (reference sequence). V shed 5 bases and J shed 4 bases, with 14 bases lying between them. CDR3 loop: CASSALTESTEAFF. The CDR3, as DNA: TGTGCCAGCAGCGCTTTGACGGAGAGCACTGAAGCTTTCTTT. The full variable domain, rest sourced from reference TRBV13 and TRBJ1-1, is AAGVIQSPRHLIKEKRETATLKCYPIPRHDTVYWYQQGPGQDPQFLISFYEKMQSDKGSIPDRFSAQQFSDYHSELNMSSLELGDSALYFCASSALTESTEAFFGQGTRLTVV.

The chain links TRBV2 to TRBJ2-1; 10 nucleotides match TRBD1. The V gene's germline CDR1 is SNHLY and CDR2 FYNNEI. Trimming took 7 bases from V and 10 from J; bases not matched to a gene: 7. This CDR3 comprises 13 residues. CDR3: CASTRTGGEEQFF. The CDR3 nucleotides read TGTGCCAGCACCAGGACAGGGGGAGAGGAGCAGTTCTTC.

Details on this clone: A read error may account for a junction end that differs from germline. The chain has TRBV15 and TRBJ2-5; TRBD1 agrees at 7 bases. Germline assignment: CDR1 LNHNV and CDR2 YYDKDF (reference sequence). This CDR3 has 14 residues. The CDR3 sequence is CATSRDRVKETQYF. CDR3 bases: TGTGCCACCAGCCGAGACAGGGTAAAAGAGACCCAGTACTTC.